The source of this TCR beta chain is a study of T cell clonotyping in hematopoietic cell transplantation. Study-wide results and caveats: After transplant, recipient diversity fell while pathologically expanded clonotypes grew through day 180.

Using immunoSEQ multiplex PCR, the repertoire was profiled, and TCRdb retains in-frame clones only, with some absent. This sample has about 16,000 clones, with more than 60% found just once. Points on this clone: The antigen is not known.

The clonotype originates from a male patient aged 45-60 years who had an allogeneic stem cell transplant from an unrelated donor, so T cells may come from the graft donor. Some clones in this sample may be carry-over from other donors' samples. Here the sequenced sample was PBMCs, taken 30 days after allogeneic stem cell transplant.

The CDR3 here is CASSRAYEQYF. The CDR3 nucleotides read TGTGCCAGCAGTCGAGCTTACGAGCAGTACTTC. The chain couples TRBV6-5 to TRBJ2-5; D not certain. The DNA end lines up better with TRBJ2-7; the J call may be wrong. The CDR3 has 11 residues. The germline V gene has CDR1 MNHEY and CDR2 SVGAGI.